The clone carrying this T cell receptor (beta chain) was observed a handful of times. The antigen remains unidentified. The sample belongs to a study of cytomegalovirus exposure and HLA in healthy donors. General observations from the study: Later on, analysis showed that most CMV-associated TCR beta chains appeared to be HLA-restricted.

Germline V gene sequence: CDR1 MNHEY, CDR2 SMNVEV (reference sequence). V shed 3 bases and J shed 3 bases, with 11 bases lying between them. This CDR3 region has 14 residues. Healthy bone marrow donors formed the donor group. With 60 Vbeta and 13 Jbeta primers, the PCR was carried out. This table comes from immunoSEQ multiplex PCR, and its TCRdb copy is limited to in-frame clones, with some not included. The sample has under 150,000 clones; less than 10% are singletons. This chain links TRBV27 with TRBJ1-2; no definite D call. The sample was PBMCs. The sequence was collected from a male donor in good health and CMV-seronegative. The CDR3 DNA follows: TGTGCCAGCAGTTTTGGAGGGTCCTACTATGGCTACACCTTC. This translates into CASSFGGSYYGYTF.